This T cell receptor (beta chain) was captured by sequencing in a study of T cell changes during pregnancy in multiple sclerosis. The repertoire was sequenced with immunoSEQ multiplex PCR; TCRdb's copy has only in-frame clones and lacks some. The sample lists about 45,000 clones; approximately 90% were seen once. This CDR3 contains 17 residues. Germline CDR1 SGDLS, CDR2 YYNGEE. The V and J ends lost 0 bases and 3 bases, in that order; junction bases with no gene match: 7. The sequence came from a female donor with multiple sclerosis, enrolled in a pregnancy study. V and J are TRBV9 and TRBJ2-7, with 12 bases aligning to TRBD2. The specimen was CD8+ T cells from peripheral blood mononuclear cells, collected in the second trimester of pregnancy. CDR3 nucleotides: TGTGCCAGCAGCGTAGGACCACAGACTAGCGGGGGCTACGAGCAGTACTTC. It specifies CASSVGPQTSGGYEQYF.